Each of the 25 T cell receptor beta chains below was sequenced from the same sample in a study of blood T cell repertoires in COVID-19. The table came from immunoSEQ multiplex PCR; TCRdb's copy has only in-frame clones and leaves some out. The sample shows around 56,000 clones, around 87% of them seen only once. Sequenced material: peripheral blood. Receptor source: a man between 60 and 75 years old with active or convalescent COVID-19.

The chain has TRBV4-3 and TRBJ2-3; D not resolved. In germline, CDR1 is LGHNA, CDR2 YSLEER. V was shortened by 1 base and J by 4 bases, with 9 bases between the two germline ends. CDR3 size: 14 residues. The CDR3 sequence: CASSQGLGPDTQYF. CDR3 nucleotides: TGCGCCAGCAGCCAAGGCCTAGGTCCAGATACGCAGTATTTT.

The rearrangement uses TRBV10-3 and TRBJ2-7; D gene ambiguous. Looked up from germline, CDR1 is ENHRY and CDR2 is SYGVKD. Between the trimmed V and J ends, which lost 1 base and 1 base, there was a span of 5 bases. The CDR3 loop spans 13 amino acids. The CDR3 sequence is CAISELSSYEQYF. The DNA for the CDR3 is TGTGCCATCAGTGAGTTGAGTTCCTACGAGCAGTACTTC.

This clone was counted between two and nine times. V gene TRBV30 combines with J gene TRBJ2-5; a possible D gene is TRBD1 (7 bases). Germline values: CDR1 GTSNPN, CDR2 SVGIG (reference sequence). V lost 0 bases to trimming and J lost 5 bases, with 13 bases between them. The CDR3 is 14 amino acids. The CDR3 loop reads CAWSVRRGQETQYF. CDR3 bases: TGTGCCTGGAGTGTACGGAGGGGGCAGGAGACCCAGTACTTC.

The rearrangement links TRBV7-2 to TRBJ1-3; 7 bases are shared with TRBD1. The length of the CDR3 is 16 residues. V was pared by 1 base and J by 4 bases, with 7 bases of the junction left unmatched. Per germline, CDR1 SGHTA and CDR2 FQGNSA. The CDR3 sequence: CASSLVARGLGNTIYF. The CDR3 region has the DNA TGTGCCAGCAGCTTAGTTGCCAGGGGGTTAGGAAACACCATATATTTT.

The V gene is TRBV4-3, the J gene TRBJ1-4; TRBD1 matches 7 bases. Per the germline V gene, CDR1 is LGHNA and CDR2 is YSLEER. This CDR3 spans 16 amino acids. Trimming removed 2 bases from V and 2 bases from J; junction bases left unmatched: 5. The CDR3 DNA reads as TGCGCCAGCAGCCAAAACACAGGGGTCACTAATGAAAAACTGTTTTTT. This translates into CASSQNTGVTNEKLFF.

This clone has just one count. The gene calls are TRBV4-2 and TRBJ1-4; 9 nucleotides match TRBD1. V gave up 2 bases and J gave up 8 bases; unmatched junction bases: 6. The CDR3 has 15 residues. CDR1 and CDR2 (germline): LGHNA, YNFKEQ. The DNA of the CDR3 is TGTGCCAGCAGCCAAACCCGGGACAGGGTCGAAAAACTGTTTTTT. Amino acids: CASSQTRDRVEKLFF.

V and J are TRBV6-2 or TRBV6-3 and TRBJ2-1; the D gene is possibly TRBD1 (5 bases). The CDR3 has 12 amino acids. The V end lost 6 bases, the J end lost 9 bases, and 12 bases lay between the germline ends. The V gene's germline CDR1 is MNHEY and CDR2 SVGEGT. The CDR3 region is CASSSRRGEQFF. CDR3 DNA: TGTGCCAGCAGCTCTCGAAGGGGTGAGCAGTTCTTC.

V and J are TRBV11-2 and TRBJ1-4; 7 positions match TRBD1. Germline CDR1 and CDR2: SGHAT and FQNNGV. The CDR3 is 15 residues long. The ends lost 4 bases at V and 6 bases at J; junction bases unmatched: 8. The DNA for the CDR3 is TGTGCCAGCAGCTCCTCCCCGACAGGGCATGAAAAACTGTTTTTT. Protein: CASSSSPTGHEKLFF.

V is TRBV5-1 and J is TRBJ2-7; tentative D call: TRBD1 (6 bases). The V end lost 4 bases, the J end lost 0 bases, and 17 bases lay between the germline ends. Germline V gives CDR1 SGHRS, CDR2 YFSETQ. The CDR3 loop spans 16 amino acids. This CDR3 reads CASSDGTQLSSYEQYF. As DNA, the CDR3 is TGCGCCAGCAGCGATGGGACACAGCTTAGCTCCTACGAGCAGTACTTC.

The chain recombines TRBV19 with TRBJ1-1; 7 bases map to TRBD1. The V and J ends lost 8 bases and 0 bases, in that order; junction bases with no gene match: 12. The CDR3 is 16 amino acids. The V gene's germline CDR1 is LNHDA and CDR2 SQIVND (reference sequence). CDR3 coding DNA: TGTGCCAGTCAGACAGGGAAGAAGGGGGTGAACACTGAAGCTTTCTTT. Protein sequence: CASQTGKKGVNTEAFF.

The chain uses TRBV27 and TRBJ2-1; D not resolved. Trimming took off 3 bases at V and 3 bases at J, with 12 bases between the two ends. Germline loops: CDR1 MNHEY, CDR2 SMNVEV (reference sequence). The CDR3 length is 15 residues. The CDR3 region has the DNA TGTGCCAGCAGTTTGGGCCATCCTATCTACAATGAGCAGTTCTTC. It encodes CASSLGHPIYNEQFF.

CDR3 protein: CASSSVRRANSPLHF. The CDR3 region has the DNA TGTGCCAGCAGCTCCGTTCGCAGGGCCAATTCACCCCTCCACTTT. V gene TRBV5-8 combines with J gene TRBJ1-6; TRBD1 is a possible D gene (5 bases). The germline gives CDR1 SGHTS, CDR2 YDEGEE. V gave up 3 bases and J gave up 7 bases, with 14 bases separating them. CDR3 length: 15 amino acids.

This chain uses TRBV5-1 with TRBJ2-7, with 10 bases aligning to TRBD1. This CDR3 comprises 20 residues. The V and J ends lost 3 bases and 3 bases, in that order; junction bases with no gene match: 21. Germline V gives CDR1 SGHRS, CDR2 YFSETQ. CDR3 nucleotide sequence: TGCGCCAGCAGCTCGAAGGGACAGGGGACGATTGCGGGAAGGCTCTACGAGCAGTACTTC. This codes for CASSSKGQGTIAGRLYEQYF.

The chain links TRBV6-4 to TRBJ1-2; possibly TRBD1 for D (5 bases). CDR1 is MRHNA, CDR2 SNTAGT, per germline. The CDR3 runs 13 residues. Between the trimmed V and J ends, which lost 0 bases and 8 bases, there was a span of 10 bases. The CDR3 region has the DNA TGTGCCAGCAGTGACTCAGGGACTAGGGGCTACACCTTC. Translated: CASSDSGTRGYTF.

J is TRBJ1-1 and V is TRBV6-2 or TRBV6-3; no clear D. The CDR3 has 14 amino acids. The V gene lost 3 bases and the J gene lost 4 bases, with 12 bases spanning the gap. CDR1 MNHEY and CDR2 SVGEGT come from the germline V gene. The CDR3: CASSYWEVGTEAFF. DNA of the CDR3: TGTGCCAGCAGTTATTGGGAGGTGGGCACTGAAGCTTTCTTT.

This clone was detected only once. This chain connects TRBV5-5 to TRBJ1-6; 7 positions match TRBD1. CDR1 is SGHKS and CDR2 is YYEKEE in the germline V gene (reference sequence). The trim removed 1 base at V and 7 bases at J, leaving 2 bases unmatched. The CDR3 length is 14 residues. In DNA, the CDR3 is TGTGCCAGCAGCTTGAGGGGACAGAATTCACCCCTCCACTTT. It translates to CASSLRGQNSPLHF.

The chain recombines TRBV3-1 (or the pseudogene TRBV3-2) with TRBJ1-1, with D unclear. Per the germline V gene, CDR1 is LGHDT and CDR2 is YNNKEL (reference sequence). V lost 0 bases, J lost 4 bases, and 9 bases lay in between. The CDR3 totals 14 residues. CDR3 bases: TGTGCCAGCAGCCAAGATCCCCCGGGCACTGAAGCTTTCTTT. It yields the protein CASSQDPPGTEAFF.

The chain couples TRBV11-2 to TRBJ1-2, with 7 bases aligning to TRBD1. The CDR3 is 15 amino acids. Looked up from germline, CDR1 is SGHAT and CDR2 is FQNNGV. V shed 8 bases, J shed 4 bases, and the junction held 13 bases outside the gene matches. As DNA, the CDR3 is TGTGCCAGCCGCTCGGGGCAGGGGGTCGGCTATGGCTACACCTTC. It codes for CASRSGQGVGYGYTF. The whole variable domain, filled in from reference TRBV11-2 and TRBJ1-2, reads EAGVAQSPRYKIIEKRQSVAFWCNPISGHATLYWYQQILGQGPKLLIQFQNNGVVDDSQLPKDRFSAERLKGVDSTLKIQPAKLEDSAVYLCASRSGQGVGYGYTFGSGTRLTVV.

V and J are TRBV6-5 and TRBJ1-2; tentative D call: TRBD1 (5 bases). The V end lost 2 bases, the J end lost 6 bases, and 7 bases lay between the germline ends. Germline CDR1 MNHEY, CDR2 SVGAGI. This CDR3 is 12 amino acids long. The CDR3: CASSYKGNGYTF. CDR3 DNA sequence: TGTGCCAGCAGTTACAAGGGGAATGGCTACACCTTC.

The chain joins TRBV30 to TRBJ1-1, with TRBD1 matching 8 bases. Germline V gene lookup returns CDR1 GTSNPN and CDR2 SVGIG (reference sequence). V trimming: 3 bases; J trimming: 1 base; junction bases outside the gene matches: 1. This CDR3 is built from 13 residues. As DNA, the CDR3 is TGTGCCTGGAGCGGACAGGGGAACACTGAAGCTTTCTTT. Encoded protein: CAWSGQGNTEAFF.

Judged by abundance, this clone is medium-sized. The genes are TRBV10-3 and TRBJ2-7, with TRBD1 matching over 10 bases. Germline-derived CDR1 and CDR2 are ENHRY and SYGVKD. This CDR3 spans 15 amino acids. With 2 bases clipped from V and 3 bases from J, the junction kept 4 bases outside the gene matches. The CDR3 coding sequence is TGTGCCATCAGTGAGGGACAGGGGGAAATCTACGAGCAGTACTTC. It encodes CAISEGQGEIYEQYF.

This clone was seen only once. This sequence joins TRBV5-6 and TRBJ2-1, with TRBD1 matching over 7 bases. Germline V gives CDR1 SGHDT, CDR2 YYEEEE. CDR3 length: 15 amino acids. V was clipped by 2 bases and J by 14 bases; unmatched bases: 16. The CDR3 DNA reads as TGTGCCAGCAGCTTACCGGGGTTCGCCACAGGGGTTAAGTTCTTC. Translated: CASSLPGFATGVKFF.

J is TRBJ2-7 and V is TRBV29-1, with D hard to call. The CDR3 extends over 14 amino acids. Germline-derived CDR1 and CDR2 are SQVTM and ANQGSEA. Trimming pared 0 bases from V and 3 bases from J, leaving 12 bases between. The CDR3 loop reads CSVEDALLGYEQYF. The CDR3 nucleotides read TGCAGCGTTGAAGATGCCCTACTCGGCTACGAGCAGTACTTC.

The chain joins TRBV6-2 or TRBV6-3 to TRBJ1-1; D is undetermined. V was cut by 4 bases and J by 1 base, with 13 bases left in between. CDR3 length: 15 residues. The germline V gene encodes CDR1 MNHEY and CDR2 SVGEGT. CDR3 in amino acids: CASSLGGIENTEAFF. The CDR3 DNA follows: TGTGCCAGCAGTTTGGGAGGGATTGAGAACACTGAAGCTTTCTTT.

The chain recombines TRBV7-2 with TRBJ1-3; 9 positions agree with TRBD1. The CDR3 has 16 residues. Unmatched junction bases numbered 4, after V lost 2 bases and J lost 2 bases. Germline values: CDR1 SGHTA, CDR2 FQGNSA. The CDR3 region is CASSLTRQGAGNTIYF. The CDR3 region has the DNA TGTGCCAGCAGCTTAACCCGACAGGGGGCTGGAAACACCATATATTTT.